The 27 T cell receptor beta chains in this list originate from one sample, sequenced in a study of T cells in tuberculosis. Sample time point: new active TB diagnosis, blood taken before or within 7 days of starting treatment. Clones were sequenced by immunoSEQ multiplex PCR, and TCRdb holds only the in-frame ones, with some missing. The table lists about 40,000 clones, approximately 94% of them singletons, with roughly 4% in the top ten. The sequencing here drew on PBMCs, taken at tuberculosis diagnosis. These receptors were taken from an adult with tuberculosis.

The rearrangement joins TRBV10-3 to TRBJ1-1, with a possible D match to TRBD1 (6 bases). The CDR3 is 13 residues long. The V and J ends lost 6 bases and 0 bases respectively, with 8 bases between them. Germline CDR1 ENHRY, CDR2 SYGVKD. DNA for the CDR3: TGTGCCATCAGCGGACAGTTGAACACTGAAGCTTTCTTT. This encodes CAISGQLNTEAFF.

The genes are TRBV4-3 and TRBJ2-7; D is uncertain. The germline CDR1 and CDR2 sequences are LGHNA and YSLEER. Between the trimmed V and J ends, which lost 0 bases and 1 base, there was a span of 16 bases. The CDR3 consists of 17 residues. CDR3 DNA sequence: TGCGCCAGCAGCCAAGATTCGGCAGGATTAAGTTCCTACGAGCAGTACTTC. Amino acids: CASSQDSAGLSSYEQYF.

This clone was found once. The chain combines TRBV18 with TRBJ1-3, with 8 bases matching TRBD1. The length of the CDR3 is 16 residues. In germline, CDR1 is KGHSH, CDR2 LQKENI. V lost 2 bases, J lost 2 bases, and 5 bases stayed unmatched. The CDR3 nucleotides are TGTGCCAGCTCACCAATTATGGACAGGGCTGGAAACACCATATATTTT. It codes for CASSPIMDRAGNTIYF.

The genes are TRBV10-3 and TRBJ1-2; no definite D call. V was cut by 4 bases and J by 8 bases, with 23 bases left in between. Germline loops: CDR1 ENHRY, CDR2 SYGVKD. CDR3 length equals 16 residues. DNA of the CDR3: TGTGCCATCAGTGCCAAAGTGGGCGCCAAAACTCGGGGCTACACCTTC. It codes for CAISAKVGAKTRGYTF.

The chain uses TRBV25-1 and TRBJ2-6; possibly TRBD1 for D (5 bases). CDR1 and CDR2 (germline): MGHDK, SYGVNS. The CDR3 contains 17 residues. The V end lost 1 base, the J end lost 0 bases, and 10 bases lay between the germline ends. CDR3 residues: CASSELGGASGANVLTF. CDR3 DNA: TGTGCCAGCAGTGAATTGGGTGGGGCCTCTGGGGCCAACGTCCTGACTTTC.

The V call is TRBV11-3, the J call TRBJ2-1, with 10 bases aligning to TRBD2. Germline lookup yields CDR1 SGHNT and CDR2 YENEEA. CDR3 length equals 15 residues. V shed 5 bases, J shed 4 bases, and the junction held 5 bases outside the gene matches. The CDR3 sequence is CASSILAGPYNEQFF. The DNA for the CDR3 is TGTGCCAGCAGCATACTAGCGGGGCCTTACAATGAGCAGTTCTTC.

The CDR3 nucleotides read TGTGCCAGCTCACCACAGGAGGGCTCTCAGTCGTCCGATGGCTACACCTTC. Translated: CASSPQEGSQSSDGYTF. This chain links TRBV18 with TRBJ1-2; unclear D gene. The CDR3 has 17 residues. V lost 1 base and J 6 bases, leaving 21 bases between the germline ends. Germline CDR1 is KGHSH and CDR2 is LQKENI.

The chain employs TRBV10-1 and TRBJ2-2, with 8 bases matching TRBD2. CDR3 length: 15 amino acids. V shed 7 bases and J 4 bases; nucleotides not matched to a gene: 8. Germline V gene lookup returns CDR1 WNHNN and CDR2 SYGVQD (reference sequence). CDR3 DNA: TGCGCCAGCACCGCCGGGGGGGCCCCCACCGGGGAGCTGTTTTTT. Its protein product is CASTAGGAPTGELFF.

In this sample, this clone turned up a few times. The chain combines TRBV5-1 with TRBJ2-1; a weak D match, TRBD2 (5 bases). The CDR3 has 12 amino acids. Per the germline V gene, CDR1 is SGHRS and CDR2 is YFSETQ. Trimming shortened V by 4 bases and J by 5 bases, and 7 bases separated the two germline ends. The CDR3 DNA is TGCGCCAGCAGCGTCGGGAACAATGAGCAGTTCTTC. This sequence encodes CASSVGNNEQFF.

The chain has TRBV5-6 and TRBJ2-5, with 7 bases aligning to TRBD1. Germline CDR1 SGHDT, CDR2 YYEEEE. Losses at the gene ends were 5 bases for V and 10 bases for J; bases not matched to a gene: 11. The CDR3 contains 13 residues. The CDR3: CASSRTGTEVQYF. The CDR3 DNA follows: TGTGCCAGCAGTAGGACAGGTACAGAAGTCCAGTACTTC.

The CDR3 loop is CASRVEGARNEKLFF. The CDR3 region has the DNA TGTGCCAGCAGGGTTGAGGGGGCGAGGAATGAAAAACTGTTTTTT. V usage is TRBV7-2 and J usage is TRBJ1-4, with 7 bases identical to TRBD1. J lost 5 bases, V lost 6 bases, and 9 bases had no gene match. There are 15 residues in the CDR3. Germline V lookup: CDR1 SGHTA, CDR2 FQGNSA.

The gene calls are TRBV4-1 and TRBJ2-1; 8 bases are shared with TRBD2. The CDR3 has 16 residues. CDR1 is MGHRA, CDR2 YSYEKL, per germline. The trim removed 4 bases at V and 7 bases at J, leaving 12 bases unmatched. As DNA, the CDR3 is TGCGCCAGCAGCCCCCATAGGACTAGCCCGGGAAATGAGCAGTTCTTC. As protein: CASSPHRTSPGNEQFF.

V is TRBV19 and J is TRBJ2-7; D gene ambiguous. The CDR3 consists of 11 residues. CDR1 and CDR2 from the germline V gene are LNHDA and SQIVND (reference sequence). V was pared by 3 bases and J by 6 bases, with 6 bases between. As DNA, the CDR3 is TGTGCCAGTAGTATCTTCGGCGAGCAGTACTTC. This translates into CASSIFGEQYF.

The table lists this clone with a count of one. V usage is TRBV6-6 and J usage is TRBJ1-2, with 9 bases identical to TRBD1. This CDR3 has 14 residues. The V gene end was trimmed by 6 bases and the J gene end by 8 bases; junction bases not matched to a gene: 10. The germline CDR1 and CDR2 sequences are MNHNY and SVGAGI (reference sequence). The CDR3 spells CASSWDRESGGYTF. CDR3 nucleotide sequence: TGTGCCAGCAGCTGGGACAGGGAGTCGGGCGGCTACACCTTC.

This clone was counted only a few times. The V gene is TRBV6-1, the J gene TRBJ2-3, with 9 bases that match TRBD2. V dropped 4 bases and J dropped 4; count of bases not matched to a gene: 3. CDR3 length: 14 residues. Germline loops: CDR1 MNHNS, CDR2 SASEGT. This CDR3 reads CASSAAGGSDTQYF. The CDR3, as DNA: TGTGCCAGCAGTGCAGCGGGGGGATCAGATACGCAGTATTTT.

The J gene is TRBJ2-5, the V gene TRBV11-3; D may be TRBD1 (6 bases). Trimming removed 3 bases from V and 2 bases from J, with 10 bases in between. The germline CDR1 and CDR2 sequences are SGHNT and YENEEA. CDR3 size: 14 residues. CDR3 protein: CASSFDRSQETQYF. CDR3 sequence (DNA): TGTGCCAGCAGCTTTGACAGGAGTCAAGAGACCCAGTACTTC.

The chain links TRBV5-6 to TRBJ2-3; possible D gene TRBD2, 6 bases. Germline V gene sequence: CDR1 SGHDT, CDR2 YYEEEE. This CDR3 contains 15 residues. V was clipped by 2 bases and J by 4 bases, with 14 bases between them. CDR3 loop: CASSLRGSPPDTQYF. CDR3 sequence (DNA): TGTGCCAGCAGCTTACGGGGGTCCCCCCCAGATACGCAGTATTTT. The entire variable domain, with the rest obtained from reference TRBV5-6 and TRBJ2-3, is as follows: DAGVTQSPTHLIKTRGQQVTLRCSPKSGHDTVSWYQQALGQGPQFIFQYYEEEERQRGNFPDRFSGHQFPNYSSELNVNALLLGDSALYLCASSLRGSPPDTQYFGPGTRLTVL.

The chain joins TRBV2 to TRBJ2-2, with TRBD2 matching over 7 bases. Germline V gene data show CDR1 as SNHLY and CDR2 as FYNNEI. V lost 4 bases to trimming and J lost 1 base; unmatched junction nucleotides: 0. This CDR3 is built from 14 residues. CDR3 coding DNA: TGTGCCAGCAGTGGCGGGGGGAACACCGGGGAGCTGTTTTTT. Encoded protein: CASSGGGNTGELFF.

The chain has TRBV27 and TRBJ1-5, with TRBD1 matching over 9 bases. After removal of 5 bases from V and 4 bases from J, the junction contained 9 bases not matched to a gene. Germline V gene sequence: CDR1 MNHEY, CDR2 SMNVEV (reference sequence). The CDR3 runs to 16 residues. The CDR3 coding sequence is TGTGCCAGCAGTACAACCGGGACAGGGATTAATCAGCCCCAGCATTTT. The encoded protein is CASSTTGTGINQPQHF.

The CDR3 reads CASSREYGITGELFF. The CDR3 coding sequence is TGTGCCAGCAGCAGGGAGTACGGGATCACCGGGGAGCTGTTTTTT. The rearrangement joins TRBV5-8 to TRBJ2-2, with a weak D call TRBD2 (5 bases). V lost 4 bases and J lost 4, with 14 bases in between. The CDR3 is 15 residues long. CDR1 is SGHTS and CDR2 is YDEGEE in the germline V gene.

V and J are TRBV6-6 and TRBJ2-4; possible D gene TRBD2, 5 bases. Trimming shortened V by 2 bases and J by 0 bases, and 11 bases separated the two germline ends. Per germline, CDR1 MNHNY and CDR2 SVGAGI (reference sequence). This CDR3 has 16 residues. The CDR3 spells CASSYRDGLAKNIQYF. The DNA for the CDR3 is TGTGCCAGCAGTTACCGCGACGGACTAGCCAAAAACATTCAGTACTTC.

A note on this clone: The CDR3 does not end in the conserved phenylalanine or tryptophan, so this is likely a read error. It is unclear where the CDR3 begins or ends on the DNA, so no DNA is shown, and the CDR3 is as TCRdb lists it. V is TRBV29-1 and J is TRBJ2-4; the table gives TRBD2 as D, unverified against the DNA. The CDR3 sequence runs 9 residues, both termini included. Germline loops: CDR1 SQVTM, CDR2 ANQGSEA. This CDR3 reads CSVGTGGEI.

The chain links TRBV11-3 to TRBJ2-7; D unclear. Trimming removed 1 base from V and 10 bases from J, with 11 bases in between. Germline V CDR1 and CDR2: SGHNT, YENEEA. The CDR3 is 12 residues long. The CDR3 sequence is CASSLGEIAQYF. CDR3 in DNA: TGTGCCAGCAGCTTAGGAGAAATAGCCCAGTACTTC.

The chain combines TRBV5-1 with TRBJ1-5, with D possibly being TRBD1 (6 bases). Trimming took 0 bases from V and 6 from J, leaving 13 bases between them. CDR1 is SGHRS, CDR2 YFSETQ, per germline. This CDR3 is 15 amino acids long. CDR3 amino acids: CASSLAGDIGQPQHF. The CDR3 DNA reads as TGCGCCAGCAGCTTGGCAGGGGACATCGGTCAGCCCCAGCATTTT.

This clone was recorded once. J is TRBJ1-2 and V is TRBV6-5, with a possible D match to TRBD1 (6 bases). There are 12 residues in the CDR3. The germline V gene has CDR1 MNHEY and CDR2 SVGAGI. The ends were cut back, 5 bases at V and 8 bases at J, with 12 bases in the middle. CDR3 sequence reads: CASSTSGAGYTF. CDR3 sequence (DNA): TGTGCCAGCAGTACCTCAGGGGCCGGCTACACCTTC.

The CDR3 spells CASSSMGGDFSYNSPLHF. The CDR3, as DNA: TGCGCCAGCAGCTCCATGGGGGGGGACTTCTCCTATAATTCACCCCTCCACTTT. The rearrangement uses TRBV5-1 and TRBJ1-6; D is possibly TRBD1 (5 bases). The CDR3 sequence is 18 residues long. V lost 3 bases to trimming and J lost 0 bases, with 16 bases between them. Germline V gives CDR1 SGHRS, CDR2 YFSETQ.

J is TRBJ2-1 and V is TRBV10-2, with 10 nucleotides matching TRBD1. CDR3 size: 16 residues. With V trimmed by 4 bases and J by 4 bases, 7 bases remained unmatched. CDR1 is WSHSY, CDR2 SAAADI, per germline. The chain's CDR3 is CASSGRKDRGYNEQFF. The CDR3 DNA reads as TGCGCCAGCAGTGGGAGAAAGGACAGGGGGTACAATGAGCAGTTCTTC.